A single sample gave rise to the 20 T cell receptor beta chains below, sequenced in a study of T cells in Graves' hyperthyroidism and ophthalmopathy (dated by TCRdb to between 2018 and 2021). Library creation used multiplex PCR. The sequencer listed for this sample is Illumina HiSeq 2000. TCR beta CDR3 regions were amplified from RNA transcripts. A first-round RT-PCR of the TCR CDR3 used the HTBI primer set with the Qiagen OneStep RT-PCR kit. Clones were called with MiXCR by TCRdb after fastp trimmed the public reads at Q25, and only in-frame beta chains were retained. Under each unique CDR3 protein, matching rows form one entry showing the most common genes and DNA. The sample table records roughly 640,000 distinct CDR3 sequences; 16% of these occur just once. Of the sample, around 3.3% is held by the ten largest clones. Sequenced sample: blood. The receptor set was obtained from a woman in her thirties or forties with Graves' ophthalmopathy.

This clonotype was counted ten times or more. The rearrangement links TRBV11-2 to TRBJ1-2; the D is unclear. Germline V gene sequence: CDR1 SGHAT, CDR2 FQNNGV. The CDR3 contains 15 residues. Trimming cost V 2 bases and J 6 bases, with 16 bases left between them. In DNA, the CDR3 is TGTGCCAGCAGCTTATTGGGCAGGCGGGTTGATGGCTACACCTTC. Translating it yields CASSLLGRRVDGYTF.

This clonotype was seen ten or more times. The chain links TRBV27 to TRBJ2-1; 7 bases are shared with TRBD1. The CDR3 totals 12 residues. Germline CDR1 reads MNHEY; CDR2 reads SMNVEV (reference sequence). The trim removed 8 bases at V and 7 bases at J, leaving 5 bases unmatched. The CDR3: CASGPRGNEQFF. Written as DNA, the CDR3 is TGTGCCAGCGGACCCAGGGGGAATGAGCAGTTCTTC.

This clonotype was seen a handful of times. The chain links TRBV19 to TRBJ1-6; TRBD1 is a possible D gene (5 bases). CDR1 is LNHDA and CDR2 is SQIVND in the germline V gene (reference sequence). Trimming stripped 7 bases from V and 1 base from J, with 14 bases between. The CDR3 is 16 residues long. The CDR3 bases are TGTGCCAGTATGCCCGCCGACAGTTCCTATAATTCACCCCTCCACTTT. It yields the protein CASMPADSSYNSPLHF.

This clonotype was detected only once. The chain uses TRBV29-1 and TRBJ2-1; 7 nucleotides match TRBD1. The germline V gene has CDR1 SQVTM and CDR2 ANQGSEA. This CDR3 contains 15 residues. V gave up 6 bases and J gave up 8 bases; unmatched junction bases: 16. CDR3: CSVRPTGKRNDEQFF. CDR3 nucleotide sequence: TGCAGCGTCCGCCCGACAGGGAAAAGAAACGATGAGCAGTTCTTC.

The V gene is TRBV7-2, the J gene TRBJ1-2; D is perhaps TRBD1 (5 bases). V dropped 5 bases and J dropped 1 base, with 14 bases sitting between them. The CDR3 length is 15 residues. CDR1 and CDR2 from the germline V gene are SGHTA and FQGNSA. CDR3 region: CASSPTPTVNYGYTF. In DNA, the CDR3 is TGTGCCAGCAGCCCAACTCCGACAGTTAACTATGGCTACACCTTC. Complete variable domain (other parts from reference TRBV7-2 and TRBJ1-2): GAGVSQSPSNKVTEKGKDVELRCDPISGHTALYWYRQSLGQGLEFLIYFQGNSAPDKSGLPSDRFSAERTGGSVSTLTIQRTQQEDSAVYLCASSPTPTVNYGYTFGSGTRLTVV.

This sequence joins TRBV5-1 and TRBJ2-7; no definite D call. Trimming took off 0 bases at V and 2 bases at J, with 9 bases between the two ends. CDR3 size: 14 residues. The germline gives CDR1 SGHRS, CDR2 YFSETQ. The CDR3 nucleotides read TGCGCCAGCAGCTTGGGTTCGGCAACCTACGAGCAGTACTTC. Residues: CASSLGSATYEQYF.

This clonotype was observed at least ten times. The V gene is TRBV20-1, the J gene TRBJ2-1; 7 bases are shared with TRBD1. From germline, CDR1 is DFQATT and CDR2 SNEGSKA (reference sequence). The trim removed 6 bases at V and 9 bases at J, leaving 5 bases unmatched. The CDR3 has 11 amino acids. The chain's CDR3 is CSAETGVEQFF. The CDR3 DNA is TGCAGTGCCGAAACAGGGGTTGAGCAGTTCTTC.

CDR3 loop: CASSLGSITANEQFF. In DNA form, the CDR3 reads TGTGCCAGCAGCTTGGGGTCAATCACCGCCAATGAGCAGTTCTTC. The chain has TRBV7-3 and TRBJ2-1; D is unresolved. This CDR3 is built from 15 residues. Germline CDR1 SGHTA, CDR2 FQGTGA. Trimming took 3 bases from V and 6 from J, leaving 15 bases between them.

The chain recombines TRBV6-1 with TRBJ2-7; 8 bases map to TRBD2. CDR1 and CDR2 (germline): MNHNS, SASEGT. The CDR3 sequence is 13 residues long. J lost 4 bases, V lost 11 bases, and 10 bases had no gene match. The CDR3 sequence is CAPMTAGAYEQYF. CDR3 nucleotides: TGTGCCCCCATGACAGCGGGAGCATACGAGCAGTACTTC.

This rearrangement joins TRBV28 to TRBJ2-3; D remains unclear. The V end lost 5 bases, the J end lost 6 bases, and 15 bases lay between the germline ends. Germline V gives CDR1 MDHEN, CDR2 SYDVKM. This CDR3 region has 14 residues. The CDR3 nucleotides read TGTGCCAGCAGTGCGAGACTTCCTCGGGATACGCAGTATTTT. It is translated as CASSARLPRDTQYF.

This clonotype was counted at least ten times. This rearrangement joins TRBV2 to TRBJ2-3; D gene uncertain. Per the germline V gene, CDR1 is SNHLY and CDR2 is FYNNEI. This CDR3 is built from 13 residues. V gave up 6 bases and J gave up 4 bases, with 11 bases separating them. Here the CDR3 DNA reads TGTGCCAGCAGCTCGCCAAACTCAGATACGCAGTATTTT. This codes for CASSSPNSDTQYF.

This clonotype was counted many times. J is TRBJ1-5 and V is TRBV2; possibly TRBD1 for D (6 bases). The germline gives CDR1 SNHLY, CDR2 FYNNEI. V lost 7 bases and J lost 11, with 15 bases in between. The CDR3 runs 12 residues. Written as DNA, the CDR3 is TGTGCCAGCATGGCAGGTTCAGGGGCCCAGCATTTT. Translated: CASMAGSGAQHF.

This chain joins TRBV6-1 and TRBJ1-6; tentative D call: TRBD1 (5 bases). Trimming took off 5 bases at V and 6 bases at J, with 14 bases between the two ends. The CDR3 is 15 amino acids. Per germline, CDR1 MNHNS and CDR2 SASEGT. The chain's CDR3 is CASSPQGGPNSPLHF. The CDR3 bases are TGTGCCAGCAGTCCCCAGGGAGGCCCTAATTCACCCCTCCACTTT.

This chain joins TRBV28 and TRBJ2-2; D is uncertain. The germline gives CDR1 MDHEN, CDR2 SYDVKM. Between the trimmed V and J ends, which lost 2 bases and 4 bases, there was a span of 8 bases. The CDR3 contains 14 residues. The CDR3 sequence is CASSLPETTGELFF. The CDR3 coding sequence is TGTGCCAGCAGTTTACCCGAGACCACCGGGGAGCTGTTTTTT.

There are a few counts of this clonotype. The chain uses TRBV20-1 and TRBJ2-2; a possible D gene is TRBD1 (7 bases). The CDR3 consists of 13 residues. The germline V gene has CDR1 DFQATT and CDR2 SNEGSKA (reference sequence). Trimming shortened V by 4 bases and J by 7 bases, and 13 bases separated the two germline ends. The DNA for the CDR3 is TGCAGTGCTATATACAGGGGAGGCGGGGAGCTGTTTTTT. Translated, it gives CSAIYRGGGELFF.

This clonotype turned up a few times. The junction shows a germline mismatch at one end, possibly a read error. The chain has TRBV7-7 and TRBJ2-2; D perhaps matches TRBD2 (6 bases). CDR3 length: 14 residues. Looked up from germline, CDR1 is SSHAT and CDR2 is FNYEAQ (reference sequence). DNA for the CDR3: TGTGCTAGCAGCTTGGGGACTGAGGCCGGGGAGCTGTTTTTT. Protein product: CASSLGTEAGELFF.

This clonotype occurred many times. V usage is TRBV20-1 and J usage is TRBJ2-1, with D perhaps TRBD2 (5 bases). Trimming left V 3 bases short and J 5 bases short, with 8 bases between. The CDR3 is 12 amino acids. Germline-derived CDR1 and CDR2 are DFQATT and SNEGSKA (reference sequence). CDR3 nucleotide sequence: TGCAGTGCTAGGTGGCGGGACAATGAGCAGTTCTTC. The encoded protein is CSARWRDNEQFF.

This clonotype was detected many times. The rearrangement links TRBV28 to TRBJ1-5; a possible D gene is TRBD1 (5 bases). V lost 2 bases, J lost 3 bases, and 8 bases lay in between. The germline V gene has CDR1 MDHEN and CDR2 SYDVKM. There are 14 residues in the CDR3. CDR3 sequence reads: CASSLGGDNQPQHF. CDR3 bases: TGTGCCAGCAGTTTAGGAGGGGACAATCAGCCCCAGCATTTT.

This clonotype was detected many times. The gene calls are TRBV3-1 and TRBJ1-2; D is perhaps TRBD1 (6 bases). The V end was cut by 4 bases, the J end by 5 bases, with 14 bases between. The CDR3 is 14 amino acids. Germline lookup yields CDR1 LGHDT and CDR2 YNNKEL (reference sequence). In DNA, the CDR3 is TGTGCCAGCAGCCTCTCACAGGGCTCATATGGCTACACCTTC. It translates to CASSLSQGSYGYTF.

The chain is built from TRBV13 and TRBJ2-1; 9 positions agree with TRBD2. Germline V lookup: CDR1 PRHDT, CDR2 FYEKMQ (reference sequence). The CDR3 sequence is 15 residues long. With V trimmed by 4 bases and J by 7 bases, 8 bases remained unmatched. Here the CDR3 reads CASSSLLAGRNEQFF. The CDR3 region has the DNA TGTGCCAGCAGCTCTTTACTAGCGGGTCGGAATGAGCAGTTCTTC.